This entry lists 8 T cell receptor beta chains sequenced from one sample in a study of blood T cell repertoires in COVID-19. The data were produced by immunoSEQ multiplex PCR, yet TCRdb's version contains in-frame clones alone and is incomplete. The repertoire consists of over 200,000 clones, with 80% to 90% occurring once and the leading ten covering about 7.4%. Sequencing was performed on peripheral blood. These receptors were collected from a woman aged 45-59 years with acute or convalescent COVID-19.

This clone has only one observation. The gene calls are TRBV9 and TRBJ2-3, with 9 bases that match TRBD2. Trimming removed 3 bases from V and 8 bases from J; junction bases left unmatched: 10. Germline V lookup: CDR1 SGDLS, CDR2 YYNGEE. The CDR3 is made up of 15 amino acids. As DNA, the CDR3 is TGTGCCAGCAGCGCCGGCGTTGCGGGGGGGGGTACGCAGTATTTT. As protein: CASSAGVAGGGTQYF. Together with reference TRBV9 and TRBJ2-3, the CDR3 gives the full variable domain: DSGVTQTPKHLITATGQRVTLRCSPRSGDLSVYWYQQSLDQGLQFLIQYYNGEERAKGNILERFSAQQFPDLHSELNLSSLELGDSALYFCASSAGVAGGGTQYFGPGTRLTVL.

V is TRBV27 and J is TRBJ2-1; no firm D call. V lost 3 bases to trimming and J lost 7 bases, with 10 bases between them. This CDR3 is built from 13 residues. Germline lookup yields CDR1 MNHEY and CDR2 SMNVEV (reference sequence). The CDR3 is CASSLTLRNEQFF. The CDR3 nucleotides read TGTGCCAGCAGTTTGACATTAAGGAATGAGCAGTTCTTC.

This chain joins TRBV28 and TRBJ2-1, with 7 bases identical to TRBD2. The germline V gene encodes CDR1 MDHEN and CDR2 SYDVKM. The V and J ends lost 8 bases and 2 bases, in that order; junction bases with no gene match: 9. The CDR3 length is 15 residues. DNA for the CDR3: TGTGCCAGCTCCCTGGGGCTAGCGGCCTACAATGAGCAGTTCTTC. Translating gives CASSLGLAAYNEQFF.

This chain links TRBV27 with TRBJ2-7; D unresolved. The germline V gene has CDR1 MNHEY and CDR2 SMNVEV (reference sequence). Deletions cut 3 bases from V and 0 bases from J, with 9 bases between. CDR3 length equals 14 residues. DNA for the CDR3: TGTGCCAGCAGTTTTCTGTATAGCTCCTACGAGCAGTACTTC. Translated: CASSFLYSSYEQYF.

The chain employs TRBV3-1 (or the pseudogene TRBV3-2) and TRBJ2-5; 11 nucleotides line up with TRBD2. The V segment lost 4 bases and the J segment 8 bases; nucleotides outside the gene matches: 12. There are 16 residues in the CDR3. From germline, CDR1 is LGHDT and CDR2 YNNKEL (reference sequence). The CDR3 region has the DNA TGTGCCAGCAGCCTCTTGACTAGCGGGGCGTCAGGAACCCAGTACTTC. It encodes CASSLLTSGASGTQYF.

In this sample, this clone turned up a few times. The chain couples TRBV6-2 or TRBV6-3 to TRBJ2-1; 9 nucleotides align to TRBD2. Germline V gene sequence: CDR1 MNHEY, CDR2 SVGEGT. The CDR3 is 11 amino acids. The V gene end was trimmed by 6 bases and the J gene end by 12 bases; junction bases not matched to a gene: 3. The chain's CDR3 is CASSPREGQFF. The CDR3 nucleotides read TGTGCCAGCAGCCCGCGGGAGGGGCAGTTCTTC.

In DNA form, the CDR3 reads TGTGCCAGCAGTGGAGGAAGCGGGAGGGATACGCAGTATTTT. Its translation is CASSGGSGRDTQYF. V is TRBV2 and J is TRBJ2-3, with 9 bases identical to TRBD2. This CDR3 contains 14 residues. J lost 6 bases, V lost 4 bases, and 5 bases had no gene match. The germline gives CDR1 SNHLY, CDR2 FYNNEI.

CDR3: CASRLAGRNAGELFF. The CDR3 region has the DNA TGTGCCAGCAGACTAGCGGGACGAAACGCCGGGGAGCTGTTTTTT. The chain combines TRBV6-5 with TRBJ2-2; 10 nucleotides line up with TRBD2. There are 15 residues in the CDR3. Germline values: CDR1 MNHEY, CDR2 SVGAGI. After removal of 6 bases from V and 6 bases from J, the junction contained 7 bases not matched to a gene.